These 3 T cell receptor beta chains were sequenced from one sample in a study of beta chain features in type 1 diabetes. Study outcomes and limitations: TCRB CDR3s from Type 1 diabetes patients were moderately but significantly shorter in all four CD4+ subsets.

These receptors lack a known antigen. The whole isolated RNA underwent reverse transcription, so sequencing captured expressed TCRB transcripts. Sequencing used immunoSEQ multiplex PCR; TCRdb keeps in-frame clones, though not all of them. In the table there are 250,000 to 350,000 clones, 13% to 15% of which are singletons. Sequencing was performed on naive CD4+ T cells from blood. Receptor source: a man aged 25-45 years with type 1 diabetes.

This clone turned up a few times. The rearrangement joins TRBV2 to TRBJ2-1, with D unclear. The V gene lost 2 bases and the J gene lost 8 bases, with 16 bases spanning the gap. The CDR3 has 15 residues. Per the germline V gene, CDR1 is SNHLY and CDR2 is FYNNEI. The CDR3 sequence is CASSESEYRWDEQFF. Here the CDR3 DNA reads TGTGCCAGCAGTGAATCGGAGTACCGTTGGGATGAGCAGTTCTTC.

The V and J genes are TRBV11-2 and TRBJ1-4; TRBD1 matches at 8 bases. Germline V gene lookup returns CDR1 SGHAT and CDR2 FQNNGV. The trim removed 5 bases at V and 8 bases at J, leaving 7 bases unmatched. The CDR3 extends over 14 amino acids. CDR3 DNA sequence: TGTGCCAGCAGCCGGGACAGGTTATTGGAAAAACTGTTTTTT. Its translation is CASSRDRLLEKLFF.

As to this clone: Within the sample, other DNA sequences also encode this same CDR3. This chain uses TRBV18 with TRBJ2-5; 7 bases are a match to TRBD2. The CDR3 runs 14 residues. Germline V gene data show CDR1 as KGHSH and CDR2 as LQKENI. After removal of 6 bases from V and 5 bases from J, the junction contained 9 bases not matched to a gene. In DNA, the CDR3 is TGTGCCAGCTCCCCCCTGGGAGGGACGGAGACCCAGTACTTC. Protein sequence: CASSPLGGTETQYF.